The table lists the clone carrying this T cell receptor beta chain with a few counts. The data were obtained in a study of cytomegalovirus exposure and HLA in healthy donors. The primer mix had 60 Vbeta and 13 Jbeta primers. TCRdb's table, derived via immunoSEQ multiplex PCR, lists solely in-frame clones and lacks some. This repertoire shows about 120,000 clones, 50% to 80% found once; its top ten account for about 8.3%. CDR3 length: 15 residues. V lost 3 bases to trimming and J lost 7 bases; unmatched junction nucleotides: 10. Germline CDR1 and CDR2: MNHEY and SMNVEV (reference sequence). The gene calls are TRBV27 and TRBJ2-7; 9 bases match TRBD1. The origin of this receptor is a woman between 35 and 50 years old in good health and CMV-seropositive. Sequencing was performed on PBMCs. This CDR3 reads CASSFLGTGQGEQYF. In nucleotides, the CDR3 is TGTGCCAGCAGTTTTTTGGGGACAGGGCAGGGAGAGCAGTACTTC.